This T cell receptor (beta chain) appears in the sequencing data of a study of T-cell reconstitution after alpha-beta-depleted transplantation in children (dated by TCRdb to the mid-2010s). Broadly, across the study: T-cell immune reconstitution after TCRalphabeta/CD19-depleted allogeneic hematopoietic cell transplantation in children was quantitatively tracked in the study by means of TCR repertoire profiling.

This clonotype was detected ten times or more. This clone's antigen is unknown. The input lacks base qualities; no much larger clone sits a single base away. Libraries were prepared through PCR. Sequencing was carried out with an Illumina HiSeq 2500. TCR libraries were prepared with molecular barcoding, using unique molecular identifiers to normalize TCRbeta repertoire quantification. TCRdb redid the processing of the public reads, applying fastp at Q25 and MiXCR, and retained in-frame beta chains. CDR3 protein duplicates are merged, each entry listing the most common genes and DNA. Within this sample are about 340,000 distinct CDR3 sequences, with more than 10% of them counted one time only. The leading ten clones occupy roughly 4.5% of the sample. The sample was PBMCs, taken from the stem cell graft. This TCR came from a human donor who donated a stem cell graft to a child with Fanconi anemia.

The encoded CDR3 is CASGDIGGYTF. The nucleotides read TGTGCCAGCGGGGACATTGGTGGCTACACCTTC. Recombination connected TRBV6-5 to TRBJ1-2; the D segment could be TRBD1, given 6 matching bases. V is shortened by 8 bases, J by 7 bases, and the region joining them spans 11 bases. CDR1 and CDR2 were assigned from the germline V gene as MNHEY and SVGAGI. Reading from cysteine to phenylalanine, the CDR3 counts 11 amino acids. The DNA shown is the 33-base CDR3, in frame from base 1.